These 20 T cell receptor beta chains originate from one sample sequenced in a study of OX40 agonist ivuxolimab in advanced cancers. The assay was immunoSEQ multiplex PCR, and TCRdb's table has in-frame clones only and misses some. This sample has about 90,000 clones, with roughly 93% found just once. The material sequenced was CD4+ or CD8+ T cells sorted from blood, taken in a trial of the OX40 agonist ivuxolimab. The receptors derive from an adult with an advanced solid tumor such as melanoma, head and neck, liver or kidney cancer.

This clone was picked up a small number of times. The V and J genes are TRBV2 and TRBJ2-6; no clear D gene. The CDR3 totals 12 residues. The V gene lost 7 bases and the J gene lost 4 bases, with 5 bases spanning the gap. Germline lookup yields CDR1 SNHLY and CDR2 FYNNEI. The CDR3 bases are TGTGCCAGCACAGTCGGGGCCAACGTCCTGACTTTC. Translating gives CASTVGANVLTF.

This clone came up a few times. V gene TRBV25-1 combines with J gene TRBJ1-2; D unresolved. The ends were cut back, 0 bases at V and 8 bases at J, with 7 bases in the middle. Looked up from germline, CDR1 is MGHDK and CDR2 is SYGVNS. The CDR3 runs to 12 residues. CDR3: CASSEYTWGYTF. For the CDR3, the DNA is TGTGCCAGCAGTGAATATACATGGGGCTACACCTTC.

This chain uses TRBV18 with TRBJ2-1; 13 nucleotides match TRBD2. CDR3 size: 15 residues. V lost 5 bases and J lost 7; bases outside the gene matches: 5. The germline V gene encodes CDR1 KGHSH and CDR2 LQKENI. CDR3 residues: CASSRTSGSLNEQFF. CDR3 DNA: TGTGCCAGCTCAAGGACTAGCGGGAGTTTAAATGAGCAGTTCTTC.

The chain is built from TRBV5-1 and TRBJ2-5, with 7 bases aligning to TRBD1. The V gene end was trimmed by 1 base and the J gene end by 4 bases; junction bases not matched to a gene: 4. The CDR3 sequence is 14 residues long. The germline V gene has CDR1 SGHRS and CDR2 YFSETQ. CDR3 sequence: CASSLYAGGETQYF. The CDR3 DNA reads as TGCGCCAGCAGCTTGTACGCAGGGGGAGAGACCCAGTACTTC.

The J gene is TRBJ1-2, the V gene TRBV9; the D is unclear. The germline V gene has CDR1 SGDLS and CDR2 YYNGEE. This CDR3 is built from 13 residues. Trimming took off 1 base at V and 1 base at J, with 5 bases between the two ends. The CDR3 DNA sequence: TGTGCCAGCAGCGTATACAGTAACTATGGCTACACCTTC. Amino acids: CASSVYSNYGYTF.

J is TRBJ2-3 and V is TRBV7-9, with a tentative D call TRBD1 (5 bases). The germline V and J ends were trimmed by 3 bases and 3 bases, with 13 bases remaining between them. The length of the CDR3 is 15 residues. CDR1 and CDR2 from the germline V gene are SEHNR and FQNEAQ (reference sequence). CDR3 nucleotides: TGTGCCAGCAGCTTGGTTTCAGGGTGGACAGATACGCAGTATTTT. Translation: CASSLVSGWTDTQYF.

This sequence joins TRBV6-1 and TRBJ2-1; TRBD2 matches at 7 bases. The CDR3 runs to 15 residues. Germline values: CDR1 MNHNS, CDR2 SASEGT. V lost 1 base, J lost 8 bases, and 8 bases stayed unmatched. CDR3 nucleotide sequence: TGTGCCAGCAGTGAAGTGGGCGGGAGTTCCTATGAGCAGTTCTTC. This sequence encodes CASSEVGGSSYEQFF.

The chain is built from TRBV19 and TRBJ1-5, with D tentatively TRBD1 (6 bases). V was trimmed by 6 bases and J by 7 bases, leaving 13 bases between them. The CDR3 is 13 amino acids. Germline-derived CDR1 and CDR2 are LNHDA and SQIVND (reference sequence). The DNA of the CDR3 is TGTGCCAGTAGCCACAGGGATAGCCAGCCCCAGCATTTT. Amino acid sequence: CASSHRDSQPQHF.

The chain has TRBV19 and TRBJ2-1; TRBD2 is a possible D gene (6 bases). This CDR3 has 16 residues. CDR1 LNHDA and CDR2 SQIVND come from the germline V gene (reference sequence). V was cut by 2 bases and J by 4 bases, with 15 bases left in between. CDR3 nucleotide sequence: TGTGCCAGTAGTATACCCGGGGGACCTCCGTACAATGAGCAGTTCTTC. Translation gives CASSIPGGPPYNEQFF.

The V gene is TRBV10-3, the J gene TRBJ2-3, with D possibly TRBD1 on 5 matching bases. This CDR3 region has 13 residues. Germline-derived CDR1 and CDR2 are ENHRY and SYGVKD. The V gene lost 4 bases and the J gene lost 4 bases, with 9 bases spanning the gap. Here the CDR3 DNA reads TGTGCCATCAGTGGGGGCGAGGCAGATACGCAGTATTTT. Protein: CAISGGEADTQYF.

This chain uses TRBV5-1 with TRBJ2-3, with TRBD1 as a possible D gene (5 bases). V gave up 0 bases and J gave up 5 bases, with 13 bases separating them. Germline CDR1 SGHRS, CDR2 YFSETQ. The CDR3 is 15 amino acids. CDR3 in amino acids: CASSLGRAERDTQYF. Written as DNA, the CDR3 is TGCGCCAGCAGCTTGGGCAGGGCAGAGAGAGATACGCAGTATTTT.

Details on this clone: Mismatch with germline at one junction end may stem from a read error. The V call is TRBV7-2, the J call TRBJ2-3, with 11 bases aligning to TRBD2. This CDR3 region has 15 residues. The germline V gene encodes CDR1 SGHTA and CDR2 FQGNSA. Here the CDR3 DNA reads TGTGCCGGCAGCTTAGAGCTAGCGGGGGGAGATACGCAGTATTTT. It is translated as CAGSLELAGGDTQYF.

DNA for the CDR3: TGTGCCAGCAGCGACCCCGGACAGGGGGCGGTTGGCTACACCTTC. Translating it yields CASSDPGQGAVGYTF. The chain employs TRBV9 and TRBJ1-2, with 11 bases aligning to TRBD1. Germline CDR1 reads SGDLS; CDR2 reads YYNGEE. V lost 3 bases and J lost 7; bases outside the gene matches: 8. This CDR3 is 15 amino acids long.

The chain uses TRBV4-2 and TRBJ2-1; TRBD2 matches 7 bases. The germline V gene has CDR1 LGHNA and CDR2 YNFKEQ. Trimming at V came to 5 bases and at J to 0 bases, leaving 7 bases not matched to a gene. The CDR3 loop spans 16 amino acids. The chain's CDR3 is CASSVAGTSSYNEQFF. The CDR3 nucleotides read TGTGCCAGCAGCGTAGCGGGTACGAGCTCCTACAATGAGCAGTTCTTC.

The gene calls are TRBV5-4 and TRBJ2-1; D may correspond to TRBD1 or TRBD2 (6 bases each). V gave up 0 bases and J gave up 3 bases, with 13 bases separating them. The CDR3 extends over 16 amino acids. Germline values: CDR1 SGHNT, CDR2 YYREEE (reference sequence). For the CDR3, the DNA is TGTGCCAGCAGCTTGGGAGGGGGGAGTGGCTACAATGAGCAGTTCTTC. Residues: CASSLGGGSGYNEQFF.

The chain carries TRBV6-5 and TRBJ1-1; perhaps TRBD1 as D (5 bases). CDR1 MNHEY and CDR2 SVGAGI come from the germline V gene. The CDR3 extends over 15 amino acids. Trimming shortened V by 7 bases and J by 5 bases, and 20 bases separated the two germline ends. The CDR3 sequence is CASTSYISQGTEAFF. CDR3 sequence (DNA): TGTGCCAGCACCAGTTACATCAGTCAGGGTACTGAAGCTTTCTTT.

This chain links TRBV7-2 with TRBJ1-1; D remains unclear. Trimming shortened V by 10 bases and J by 2 bases, and 14 bases separated the two germline ends. Germline CDR1 and CDR2: SGHTA and FQGNSA. The CDR3 covers 13 residues. Written as DNA, the CDR3 is TGTGCCACCCCGGCCTCACAAAACACTGAAGCTTTCTTT. Its translation: CATPASQNTEAFF.

The V call is TRBV5-1, the J call TRBJ2-7, with D perhaps TRBD2 (6 bases). V was trimmed by 4 bases and J by 2 bases, leaving 16 bases between them. This CDR3 comprises 15 residues. The germline gives CDR1 SGHRS, CDR2 YFSETQ. Here the CDR3 DNA reads TGCGCCAGCAGCCCTCCCACAGCGGGTACCTACGAGCAGTACTTC. Translating gives CASSPPTAGTYEQYF.

The chain joins TRBV5-1 to TRBJ2-7, with TRBD2 matching 11 bases. The CDR3 is made up of 16 amino acids. The V and J ends lost 4 bases and 0 bases, in that order; junction bases with no gene match: 6. Germline V gene data show CDR1 as SGHRS and CDR2 as YFSETQ. DNA for the CDR3: TGCGCCAGCAGCCCGACTAGCGGGGTTCTCTCCTACGAGCAGTACTTC. Translated, it gives CASSPTSGVLSYEQYF.

The chain carries TRBV27 and TRBJ2-1; tentatively, D is TRBD2 (6 bases). V was shortened by 2 bases and J by 7 bases, with 18 bases between the two germline ends. The CDR3 runs 16 residues. Germline V CDR1 and CDR2: MNHEY, SMNVEV (reference sequence). Here the CDR3 reads CASSLRRTIRGNEQFF. The CDR3 DNA reads TGTGCCAGCAGTTTACGCCGGACTATCCGGGGTAATGAGCAGTTCTTC.